What follows is one TCR beta chain and its context. Its antigen is as yet unknown. This record belongs to a study of shared clonotypes between healthy human individuals. Study context: A donor's plate count was three for CD4 naive and three for CD4 memory; CD8 naive had two and CD8 memory one.

TCRdb's table, derived via immunoSEQ multiplex PCR, lists solely in-frame clones and lacks some. The sample yields 2 million to 2.5 million clones, under 95% seen once. General study points: Roughly 5.3% of naive CD4 clonotypes were common to several donors. Naive subsets generally exceeded memory subsets in estimated richness.

Germline CDR1 is SGHTA and CDR2 is FQGNSA. V shed 1 base and J shed 5 bases, with 8 bases lying between them. The CDR3 runs to 13 residues. The donors were all Caucasian adults (living in Nashville, Tennessee). This chain links TRBV7-2 with TRBJ1-1; no reliable D call. The receptor comes from a young man in good health. Some clones in this sample may be carry-over from other donors' samples. Material for sequencing was naive CD4+ T cells from PBMCs. Subset of the sample: CD45RA+ positively selected. CDR3 sequence: CASSLVGLTEAFF. DNA of the CDR3: TGTGCCAGCAGCTTAGTAGGGTTGACTGAAGCTTTCTTT.